A single sample is the source of the 18 T cell receptor beta chains below, sequenced in a study of identical twins. MiXCR, applied by TCRdb to the 5' RACE reads, yields one record per CDR3 protein. The sample comprises about 100,000 distinct CDR3 sequences, 5.9% of which are singletons, and approximately 12% rests with the top ten. Sequenced: memory T cells sorted from blood. These receptors all stem from a woman aged 45-60 years in good health.

This clonotype turned up a few times. In DNA, the CDR3 is TGCGCCAGCAGCCAAGATGGGTTTACCTCTGGGGCCAACGTCCTGACTTTC. Protein product: CASSQDGFTSGANVLTF. V usage is TRBV4-1 and J usage is TRBJ2-6; D not resolved. CDR1 is MGHRA and CDR2 is YSYEKL in the germline V gene. This CDR3 is 17 amino acids long. V was clipped by 0 bases and J by 0 bases, with 9 bases between them.

There are many counts of this clonotype. This sequence joins TRBV15 and TRBJ2-3; tentatively, D is TRBD2 (5 bases). Germline CDR1 is LNHNV and CDR2 is YYDKDF (reference sequence). The V end lost 0 bases, the J end lost 0 bases, and 16 bases lay between the germline ends. The CDR3 contains 18 residues. In DNA, the CDR3 is TGTGCCACCAGCAGAGATTTAAGAAGCGGTGCTAGCACAGATACGCAGTATTTT. This codes for CATSRDLRSGASTDTQYF.

This clonotype was observed at least ten times. This sequence joins TRBV12-3 or TRBV12-4 and TRBJ2-7, with D unresolved. The CDR3 has 14 amino acids. V was pared by 7 bases and J by 1 base, with 14 bases between. CDR3 amino acids: CASNTGRFSYEQYV. The CDR3 DNA reads TGTGCCAGCAATACCGGACGGTTTTCCTACGAGCAGTACGTC.

This clonotype has ten or more counts. The rearrangement joins TRBV24-1 to TRBJ2-1; D not resolved. Per the germline V gene, CDR1 is KGHDR and CDR2 is SFDVKD. The CDR3 covers 15 residues. V was clipped by 3 bases and J by 11 bases, with 19 bases between them. Here the CDR3 reads CATSDPGEKAIQQFF. In DNA, the CDR3 is TGTGCCACCAGTGATCCTGGGGAAAAGGCTATCCAGCAGTTCTTC.

This sequence joins TRBV5-8 and TRBJ1-1, with 7 bases identical to TRBD1. The V segment lost 10 bases and the J segment 3 bases; nucleotides outside the gene matches: 12. The CDR3 is 14 residues long. Germline assignment: CDR1 SGHTS and CDR2 YDEGEE. The CDR3 region is CAGDQGGGDTEAFF. CDR3 coding DNA: TGTGCCGGAGACCAGGGGGGAGGGGACACTGAAGCTTTCTTT.

This clonotype was detected ten times or more. V and J are TRBV2 and TRBJ1-2; D perhaps matches TRBD1 (6 bases). The germline V gene has CDR1 SNHLY and CDR2 FYNNEI. V gave up 6 bases and J gave up 4 bases, with 12 bases separating them. The CDR3 runs to 13 residues. The chain's CDR3 is CASRKDSIYGYTF. The DNA for the CDR3 is TGTGCCAGCAGGAAGGACAGTATCTATGGCTACACCTTC.

There are many counts of this clonotype. V and J are TRBV2 and TRBJ2-3, with D unclear. Trimming stripped 4 bases from V and 2 bases from J, with 7 bases between. Germline CDR1 is SNHLY and CDR2 is FYNNEI. The CDR3 covers 13 residues. CDR3 in DNA: TGTGCCAGCAGTGTATTTTTCACAGATACGCAGTATTTT. Translating it yields CASSVFFTDTQYF. The variable domain in full, with the rest retrieved from reference TRBV2 and TRBJ2-3, is EPEVTQTPSHQVTQMGQEVILRCVPISNHLYFYWYRQILGQKVEFLVSFYNNEISEKSEIFDDQFSVERPDGSNFTLKIRSTKLEDSAMYFCASSVFFTDTQYFGPGTRLTVL.

This clonotype came up a few times. The chain employs TRBV6-1 and TRBJ1-2, with D perhaps TRBD1 (5 bases). Trimming stripped 2 bases from V and 4 bases from J, with 8 bases between. Germline CDR1 and CDR2: MNHNS and SASEGT. This CDR3 spans 13 amino acids. The CDR3 sequence is CASSERQGYGYTF. CDR3 bases: TGTGCCAGCAGTGAAAGGCAGGGCTATGGCTACACCTTC.

This clonotype was seen repeatedly, ten times or more. V usage is TRBV5-1 and J usage is TRBJ2-5; D unresolved. The CDR3 is 13 amino acids. Looked up from germline, CDR1 is SGHRS and CDR2 is YFSETQ. The V end lost 5 bases, the J end lost 4 bases, and 12 bases lay between the germline ends. The CDR3 is CASRSNSGETQYF. DNA for the CDR3: TGCGCCAGCAGGTCAAACAGTGGAGAGACCCAGTACTTC.

This clonotype was recorded at least ten times. The chain carries TRBV4-1 and TRBJ1-4, with D unclear. Germline loops: CDR1 MGHRA, CDR2 YSYEKL. Trimming left V 1 base short and J 4 bases short, with 7 bases between. The CDR3 is made up of 14 amino acids. CDR3 in amino acids: CASSQGVFNEKLFF. The CDR3 DNA sequence: TGCGCCAGCAGCCAAGGGGTGTTTAATGAAAAACTGTTTTTT.

The table lists this clonotype with many counts. The chain couples TRBV7-9 to TRBJ1-1; 7 bases match TRBD1. CDR1 is SEHNR, CDR2 FQNEAQ, per germline (reference sequence). This CDR3 has 15 amino acids. The J segment lost 1 base and the V segment lost 0 bases, leaving 2 bases of the junction unmatched. For the CDR3, the DNA is TGTGCCAGCAGCTTAGCCGGGACAGAGAACACTGAAGCTTTCTTT. Protein sequence: CASSLAGTENTEAFF.

This clonotype was seen many times. The V gene is TRBV18, the J gene TRBJ1-1; D is uncertain. CDR3 length equals 16 residues. Trimming took off 3 bases at V and 0 bases at J, with 14 bases between the two ends. In germline, CDR1 is KGHSH, CDR2 LQKENI. CDR3 bases: TGTGCCAGCTCACCTCTGACAAGGGCGTTGAACACTGAAGCTTTCTTT. Its translation: CASSPLTRALNTEAFF.

This clonotype showed up many times. This chain joins TRBV6-5 and TRBJ1-1; 9 nucleotides agree with TRBD1. V shed 6 bases and J 9 bases; nucleotides not matched to a gene: 14. The germline gives CDR1 MNHEY, CDR2 SVGAGI. This CDR3 contains 15 residues. The CDR3 DNA reads TGTGCCAGCAGCCGTATAACAGGGGGCCCTGGAAAAGCTTTCTTT. Encoded protein: CASSRITGGPGKAFF.

The J gene is TRBJ2-1, the V gene TRBV7-8; TRBD2 aligns across 9 bases. V dropped 5 bases and J dropped 8; count of bases not matched to a gene: 16. The CDR3 totals 17 residues. CDR1 is SGHVS, CDR2 FQNEAQ, per germline. The CDR3 DNA sequence: TGTGCCAGCAGCCTGTCCGGCGGGAGGGCCCTTAGTGATGAGCAGTTCTTC. This gives the protein CASSLSGGRALSDEQFF.

The table lists this clonotype with many counts. The chain carries TRBV9 and TRBJ2-7; the match to TRBD2 covers 9 bases. With V trimmed by 3 bases and J by 7 bases, 8 bases remained unmatched. CDR1 is SGDLS, CDR2 YYNGEE, per germline. The CDR3 contains 14 residues. This CDR3 is CASSAVAGVGEQYF. Here the CDR3 DNA reads TGTGCCAGCAGCGCCGTAGCGGGAGTTGGAGAGCAGTACTTC.

In this sample, this clonotype turned up many times. This sequence joins TRBV19 and TRBJ1-5; 9 positions match TRBD1. The ends lost 4 bases at V and 5 bases at J; junction bases unmatched: 6. The CDR3 contains 15 residues. In germline, CDR1 is LNHDA, CDR2 SQIVND (reference sequence). In nucleotides, the CDR3 is TGTGCCAGTAGTACTACAGGGGGCGACTATCAGCCCCAGCATTTT. It specifies CASSTTGGDYQPQHF.

This clonotype showed up many times. The chain uses TRBV5-1 and TRBJ1-1; D might be TRBD1 (6 bases). The V end was cut by 4 bases, the J end by 4 bases, with 14 bases between. The CDR3 covers 14 residues. Germline V lookup: CDR1 SGHRS, CDR2 YFSETQ. CDR3 protein: CASSIVMGATEAFF. The CDR3 bases are TGCGCCAGCAGCATCGTTATGGGGGCCACTGAAGCTTTCTTT. The whole variable domain, filled in from reference TRBV5-1 and TRBJ1-1, reads KAGVTQTPRYLIKTRGQQVTLSCSPISGHRSVSWYQQTPGQGLQFLFEYFSETQRNKGNFPGRFSGRQFSNSRSEMNVSTLELGDSALYLCASSIVMGATEAFFGQGTRLTVV.

V is TRBV6-1 and J is TRBJ2-1; either TRBD1 or TRBD2 may supply D (6 bases each). This CDR3 has 16 residues. CDR1 is MNHNS and CDR2 is SASEGT in the germline V gene. V lost 8 bases, J lost 10 bases, and 27 bases lay in between. DNA of the CDR3: TGTGCCAGCCAGATGGGCGTGAGAAGGGGGGCCGAGGAGCAGTTCTTC. Protein sequence: CASQMGVRRGAEEQFF.